The present T cell receptor beta chain was sequenced within a study of blood T cells in healthy people across ages (dated by TCRdb to between 2014 and 2016). Broadly, across the study: In model experiments, roughly one uniquely barcoded TCR beta cDNA molecule per two T cells was captured by template switching. Age-related changes in TCR beta repertoire diversity were measured in the study by deep sequencing normalized with unique cDNA molecular identifiers. The donors were split into four age groups: young (average 16 years), middle-aged (around 37), aged (62) and long-lived (over 80). To avoid experimental bias, donors of different ages were spread randomly across the sequencing lanes. The study analyzed two additional independent replicas of 1 million unique cDNA reads from the same blood draw for two donors, one aged 18 to 30 and one aged 80 or older.

As to this clonotype: Its specific antigen is unknown. One junction end disagrees with the germline gene, perhaps due to a read error.

CDR1 and CDR2, looked up from the germline V gene, are MGHRA and YSYEKL. The CDR3 goes from the cysteine to the phenylalanine over 14 residues. Just the 42-base CDR3 DNA is kept, in frame starting at base 1. Systemically healthy Caucasian individuals from Russia, over 30 in total and aged about 6 to 95 years, were included as donors. Approximately 9.3 milliliters of peripheral blood were collected from each donor into EDTA-treated Vacutainer tubes. Ficoll-Paque density-gradient centrifugation was used to isolate PBMCs, with at least 6.5 million per sample. Total RNA, at least 6 micrograms per sample, was extracted from PBMCs with Trizol reagent. For every donor, an aliquot of PBMCs went through flow cytometry to measure the percentages of naive CD45RAhigh/CD27high T cells. The library was made by 5' RACE. The data were produced on an Illumina HiSeq 2500. The second PCR ran for roughly 7 to 12 cycles and used a J-beta primer mix along with a sample-barcoded 5' primer. Each TCR beta cDNA molecule received a unique molecular identifier from a template-switch 5' adaptor carrying 12 random nucleotides. Each sample yielded at least 3 million CDR3-containing paired-end reads. First-strand cDNA was synthesized from all RNA with the Mint cDNA synthesis kit, primed by a TRBC-specific oligonucleotide. Following uracil-DNA glycosylase treatment, a first 18-cycle PCR with universal primers M1SS and BC2_uni_R was performed on all cDNA. For the original study's pipeline: Normalization of each sample was performed by random selection of 1 million high-quality reads, each carrying a distinct molecular identifier. Reads sharing molecular identifiers were discarded rather than binned into consensus sequences. CDR3 identification, clonotype clustering and error correction used MiTCR with a Q25 quality threshold and the strictest error-elimination algorithm. A nonparametric unseen species model with Euler transformation was used to estimate lower-bound total TCR beta diversity. TCRdb took the public reads, trimmed them with fastp at Q25, ran MiXCR for clone calling and kept in-frame beta chains. Rows with a matching CDR3 protein are joined into one entry that keeps the most common DNA and genes. The V and J calls here are based on TCRdb, not the publication. The sample includes over a million distinct CDR3 sequences, with almost 60% observed a single time. The top ten hold about 6.3% of the sample.

On the study overall, not on this receptor specifically: Estimates of total diversity based on one million sequenced T cells were regarded as lower bounds and as underestimates. The CMV infection status of donors was not known, potentially confounding age-related changes in expanded clonotypes. As age increased, observed TCR beta diversity per million T cells dropped in a roughly linear way, and a significant reduction was already evident by age 40. Bulk unsorted PBMC profiling prevented conclusive comparison of naive and antigen-experienced compartments. The long-lived group showed more naive CD4+ T cells, fewer expanded clones and increased TCR diversity than the aged group, suggesting age selection. There was a strong correlation between observed TCR beta diversity and the percentage of naive T cells measured by flow cytometry.

This sequence was found in a man younger than 30 in good health. Recombination connected TRBV4-1 to TRBJ2-1; no confident D gene assignment can be made. Input material: blood. The DNA sequence is TGCGTCAGCAGCCTTCGTCCCGGTGGGAATGAGCAGTTCTTC. Its product reads: CVSSLRPGGNEQFF.